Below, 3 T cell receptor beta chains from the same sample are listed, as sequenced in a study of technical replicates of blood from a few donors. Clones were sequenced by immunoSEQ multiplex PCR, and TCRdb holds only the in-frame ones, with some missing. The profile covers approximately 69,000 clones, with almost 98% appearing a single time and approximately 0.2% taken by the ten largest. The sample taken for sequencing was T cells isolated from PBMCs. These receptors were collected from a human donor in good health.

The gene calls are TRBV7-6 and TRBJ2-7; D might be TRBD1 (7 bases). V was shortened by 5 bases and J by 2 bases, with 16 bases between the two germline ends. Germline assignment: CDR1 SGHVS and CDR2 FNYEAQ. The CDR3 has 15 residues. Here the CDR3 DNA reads TGTGCCAGCAGCGGGGCGGGACAGCACACCTACGAGCAGTACTTC. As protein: CASSGAGQHTYEQYF.

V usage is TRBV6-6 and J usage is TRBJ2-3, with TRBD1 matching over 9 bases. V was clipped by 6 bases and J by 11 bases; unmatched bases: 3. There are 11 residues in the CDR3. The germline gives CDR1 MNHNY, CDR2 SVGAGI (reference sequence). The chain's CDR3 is CASSGTGRQYF. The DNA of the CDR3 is TGTGCCAGCAGCGGGACAGGGCGGCAGTATTTT.

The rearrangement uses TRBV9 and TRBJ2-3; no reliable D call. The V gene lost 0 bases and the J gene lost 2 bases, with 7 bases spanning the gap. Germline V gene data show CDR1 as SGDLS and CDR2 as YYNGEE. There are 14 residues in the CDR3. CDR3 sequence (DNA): TGTGCCAGCAGCGTAGAACTGAACACAGATACGCAGTATTTT. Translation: CASSVELNTDTQYF.